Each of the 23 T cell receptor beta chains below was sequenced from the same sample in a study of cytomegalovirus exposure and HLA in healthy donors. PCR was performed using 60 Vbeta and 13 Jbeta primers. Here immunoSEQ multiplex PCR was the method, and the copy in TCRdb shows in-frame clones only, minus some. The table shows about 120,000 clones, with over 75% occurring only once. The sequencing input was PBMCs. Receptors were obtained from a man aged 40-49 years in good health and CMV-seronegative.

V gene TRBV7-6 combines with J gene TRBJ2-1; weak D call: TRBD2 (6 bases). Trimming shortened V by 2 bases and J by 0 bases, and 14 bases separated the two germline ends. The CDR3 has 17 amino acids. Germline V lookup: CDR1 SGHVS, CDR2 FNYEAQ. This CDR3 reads CASSLSDRGSSYNEQFF. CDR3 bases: TGTGCCAGCAGCTTAAGCGATCGGGGGAGCTCCTACAATGAGCAGTTCTTC.

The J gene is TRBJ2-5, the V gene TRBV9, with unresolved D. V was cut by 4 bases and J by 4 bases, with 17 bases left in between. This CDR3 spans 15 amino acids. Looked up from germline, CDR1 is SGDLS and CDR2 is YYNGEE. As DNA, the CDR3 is TGTGCCAGCAGCTACGATCAGGTGCGTGGAGAGACCCAGTACTTC. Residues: CASSYDQVRGETQYF. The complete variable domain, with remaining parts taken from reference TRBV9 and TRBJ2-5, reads DSGVTQTPKHLITATGQRVTLRCSPRSGDLSVYWYQQSLDQGLQFLIQYYNGEERAKGNILERFSAQQFPDLHSELNLSSLELGDSALYFCASSYDQVRGETQYFGPGTRLLVL.

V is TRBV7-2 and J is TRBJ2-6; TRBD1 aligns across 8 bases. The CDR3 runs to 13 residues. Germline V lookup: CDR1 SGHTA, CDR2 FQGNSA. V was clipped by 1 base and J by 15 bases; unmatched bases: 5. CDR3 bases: TGTGCCAGCAGCTTAGGGGACAGGACCGCCCTGACTTTC. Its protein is CASSLGDRTALTF.

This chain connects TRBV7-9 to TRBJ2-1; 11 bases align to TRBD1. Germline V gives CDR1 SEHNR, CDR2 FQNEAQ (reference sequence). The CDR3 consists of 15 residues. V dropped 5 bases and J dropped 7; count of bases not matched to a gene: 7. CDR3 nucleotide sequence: TGTGCCAGCAGCCCATGGGACAGGGGGTCAAATGAGCAGTTCTTC. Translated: CASSPWDRGSNEQFF.

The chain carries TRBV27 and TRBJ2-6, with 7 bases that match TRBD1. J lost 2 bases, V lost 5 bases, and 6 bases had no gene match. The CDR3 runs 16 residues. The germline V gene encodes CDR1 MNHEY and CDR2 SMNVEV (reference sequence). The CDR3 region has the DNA TGTGCCAGCAGTCCTGACAGGGTCCCTGGGGCCAACGTCCTGACTTTC. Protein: CASSPDRVPGANVLTF. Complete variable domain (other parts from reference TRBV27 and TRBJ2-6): EAQVTQNPRYLITVTGKKLTVTCSQNMNHEYMSWYRQDPGLGLRQIYYSMNVEVTDKGDVPEGYKVSRKEKRNFPLILESPSPNQTSLYFCASSPDRVPGANVLTFGAGSRLTVL.

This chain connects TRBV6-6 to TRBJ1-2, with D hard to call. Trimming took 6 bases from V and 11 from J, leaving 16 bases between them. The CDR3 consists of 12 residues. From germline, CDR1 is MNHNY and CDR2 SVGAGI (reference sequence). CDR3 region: CASRRAEGSYTF. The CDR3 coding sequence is TGTGCCAGCAGGCGGGCGGAGGGAAGTTACACCTTC.

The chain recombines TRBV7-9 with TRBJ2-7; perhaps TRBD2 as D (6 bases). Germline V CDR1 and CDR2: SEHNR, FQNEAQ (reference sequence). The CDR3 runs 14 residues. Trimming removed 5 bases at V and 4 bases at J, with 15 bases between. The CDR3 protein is CASSPTTGVYEQYF. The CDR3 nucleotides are TGTGCCAGCAGCCCGACTACGGGGGTTTACGAGCAGTACTTC. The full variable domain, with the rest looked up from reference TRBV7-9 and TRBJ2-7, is DTGVSQNPRHKITKRGQNVTFRCDPISEHNRLYWYRQTLGQGPEFLTYFQNEAQLEKSRLLSDRFSAERPKGSFSTLEIQRTEQGDSAMYLCASSPTTGVYEQYFGPGTRLTVT.

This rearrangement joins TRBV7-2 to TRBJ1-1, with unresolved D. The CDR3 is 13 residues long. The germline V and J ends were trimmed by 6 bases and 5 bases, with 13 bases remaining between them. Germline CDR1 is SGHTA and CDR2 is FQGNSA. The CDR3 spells CASSSAPGTEAFF. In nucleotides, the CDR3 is TGTGCCAGCAGTTCTGCCCCCGGGACTGAAGCTTTCTTT.

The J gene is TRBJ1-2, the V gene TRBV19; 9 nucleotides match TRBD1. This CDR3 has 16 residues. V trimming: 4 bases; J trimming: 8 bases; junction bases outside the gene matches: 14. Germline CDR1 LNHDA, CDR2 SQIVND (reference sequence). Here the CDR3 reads CASSKSPGQGFGGYTF. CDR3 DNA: TGTGCCAGTAGTAAGTCGCCGGGACAGGGATTTGGCGGCTACACCTTC. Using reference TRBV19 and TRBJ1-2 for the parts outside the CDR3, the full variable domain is DGGITQSPKYLFRKEGQNVTLSCEQNLNHDAMYWYRQDPGQGLRLIYYSQIVNDFQKGDIAEGYSVSREKKESFPLTVTSAQKNPTAFYLCASSKSPGQGFGGYTFGSGTRLTVV.

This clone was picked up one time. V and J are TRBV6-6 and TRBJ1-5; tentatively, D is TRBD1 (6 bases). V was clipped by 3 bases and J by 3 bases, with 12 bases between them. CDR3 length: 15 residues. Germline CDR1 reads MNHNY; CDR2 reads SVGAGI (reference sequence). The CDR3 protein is CASSYSGQINQPQHF. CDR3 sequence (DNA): TGTGCCAGCAGTTATTCAGGACAGATCAATCAGCCCCAGCATTTT.

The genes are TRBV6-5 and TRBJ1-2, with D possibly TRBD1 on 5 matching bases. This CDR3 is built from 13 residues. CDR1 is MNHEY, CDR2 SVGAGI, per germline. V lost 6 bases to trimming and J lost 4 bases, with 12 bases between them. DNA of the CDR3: TGTGCCAGCAGCCAGGGCAGTCTCTATGGCTACACCTTC. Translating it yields CASSQGSLYGYTF.

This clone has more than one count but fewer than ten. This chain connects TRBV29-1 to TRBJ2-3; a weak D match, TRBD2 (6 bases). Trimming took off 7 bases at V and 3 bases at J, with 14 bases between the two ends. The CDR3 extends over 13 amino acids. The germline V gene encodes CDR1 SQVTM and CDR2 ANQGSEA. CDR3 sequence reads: CSARRSGTDTQYF. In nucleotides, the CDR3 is TGCAGCGCCCGAAGAAGCGGGACAGATACGCAGTATTTT.

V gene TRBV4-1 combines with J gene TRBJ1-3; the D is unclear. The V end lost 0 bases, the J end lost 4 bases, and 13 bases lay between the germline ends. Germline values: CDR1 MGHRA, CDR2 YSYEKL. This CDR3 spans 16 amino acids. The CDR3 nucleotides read TGCGCCAGCAGCCAAGAACTCCGCATAACGGGAAACACCATATATTTT. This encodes CASSQELRITGNTIYF.

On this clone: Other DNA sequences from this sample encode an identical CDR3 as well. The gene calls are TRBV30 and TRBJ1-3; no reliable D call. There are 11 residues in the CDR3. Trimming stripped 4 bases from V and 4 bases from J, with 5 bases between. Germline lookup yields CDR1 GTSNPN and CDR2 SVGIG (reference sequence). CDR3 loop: CAWTAGNTIYF. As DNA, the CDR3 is TGTGCCTGGACAGCGGGAAACACCATATATTTT.

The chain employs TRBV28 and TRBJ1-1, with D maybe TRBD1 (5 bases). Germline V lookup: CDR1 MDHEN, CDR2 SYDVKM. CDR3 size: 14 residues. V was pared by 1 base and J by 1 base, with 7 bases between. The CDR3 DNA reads TGTGCCAGCAGTTTATTAGGGGAGAACACTGAAGCTTTCTTT. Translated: CASSLLGENTEAFF.

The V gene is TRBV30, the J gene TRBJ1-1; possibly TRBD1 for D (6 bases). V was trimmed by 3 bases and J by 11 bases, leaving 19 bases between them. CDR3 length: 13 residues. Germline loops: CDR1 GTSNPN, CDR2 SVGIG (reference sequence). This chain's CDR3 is CAWRTGPLLGAFF. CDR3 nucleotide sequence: TGTGCCTGGAGGACAGGCCCCTTGTTAGGGGCTTTCTTT.

The CDR3 loop reads CASSFSGTTYNEQFF. In DNA, the CDR3 is TGTGCCAGCAGCTTTTCCGGGACTACGTACAATGAGCAGTTCTTC. This chain connects TRBV5-5 to TRBJ2-1; 7 nucleotides line up with TRBD2. Unmatched junction bases numbered 6, after V lost 2 bases and J lost 4 bases. CDR3 length: 15 residues. CDR1 and CDR2 from the germline V gene are SGHKS and YYEKEE (reference sequence). The whole variable domain, remainder taken from reference TRBV5-5 and TRBJ2-1, is DAGVTQSPTHLIKTRGQQVTLRCSPISGHKSVSWYQQVLGQGPQFIFQYYEKEERGRGNFPDRFSARQFPNYSSELNVNALLLGDSALYLCASSFSGTTYNEQFFGPGTRLTVL.

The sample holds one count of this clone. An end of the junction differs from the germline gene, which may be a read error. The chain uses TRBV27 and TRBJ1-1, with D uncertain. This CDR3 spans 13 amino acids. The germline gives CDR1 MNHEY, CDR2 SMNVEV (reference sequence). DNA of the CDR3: TGTGCCGGCAGAAAACGGGAATACACTGAAGCTTTCTTT. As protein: CAGRKREYTEAFF.

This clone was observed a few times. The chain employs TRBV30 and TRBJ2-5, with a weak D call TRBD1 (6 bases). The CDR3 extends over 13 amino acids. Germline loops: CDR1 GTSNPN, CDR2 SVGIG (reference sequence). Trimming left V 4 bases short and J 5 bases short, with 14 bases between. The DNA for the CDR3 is TGTGCCTGGACCAGGGGTTCGGGTGAGACCCAGTACTTC. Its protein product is CAWTRGSGETQYF.

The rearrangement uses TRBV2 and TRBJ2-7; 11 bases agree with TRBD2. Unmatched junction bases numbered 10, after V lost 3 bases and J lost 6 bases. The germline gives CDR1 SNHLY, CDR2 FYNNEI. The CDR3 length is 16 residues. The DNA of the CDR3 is TGTGCCAGCAGTGACGAACTAGCGGGGGCCAAAGCCGAGCAGTACTTC. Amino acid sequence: CASSDELAGAKAEQYF.

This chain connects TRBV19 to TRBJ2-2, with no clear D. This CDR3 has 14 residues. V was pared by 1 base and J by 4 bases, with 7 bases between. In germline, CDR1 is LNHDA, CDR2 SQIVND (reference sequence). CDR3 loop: CASSIVSLTGELFF. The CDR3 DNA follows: TGTGCCAGTAGTATAGTCTCTCTCACCGGGGAGCTGTTTTTT. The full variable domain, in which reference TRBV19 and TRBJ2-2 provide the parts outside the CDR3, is DGGITQSPKYLFRKEGQNVTLSCEQNLNHDAMYWYRQDPGQGLRLIYYSQIVNDFQKGDIAEGYSVSREKKESFPLTVTSAQKNPTAFYLCASSIVSLTGELFFGEGSRLTVL.

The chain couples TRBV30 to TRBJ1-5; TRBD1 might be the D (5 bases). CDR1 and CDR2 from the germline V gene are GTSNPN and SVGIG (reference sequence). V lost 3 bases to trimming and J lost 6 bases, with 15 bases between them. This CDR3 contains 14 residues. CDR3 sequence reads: CAWRVKGGAQPQHF. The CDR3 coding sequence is TGTGCCTGGAGGGTTAAGGGAGGGGCTCAGCCCCAGCATTTT.

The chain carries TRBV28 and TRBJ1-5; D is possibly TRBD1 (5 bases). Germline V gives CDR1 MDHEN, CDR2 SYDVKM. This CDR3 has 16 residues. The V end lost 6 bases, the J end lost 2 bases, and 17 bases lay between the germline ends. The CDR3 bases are TGTGCCAGCAGCTCGTCGCCAGGGCACGGCAATCAGCCCCAGCATTTT. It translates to CASSSSPGHGNQPQHF.